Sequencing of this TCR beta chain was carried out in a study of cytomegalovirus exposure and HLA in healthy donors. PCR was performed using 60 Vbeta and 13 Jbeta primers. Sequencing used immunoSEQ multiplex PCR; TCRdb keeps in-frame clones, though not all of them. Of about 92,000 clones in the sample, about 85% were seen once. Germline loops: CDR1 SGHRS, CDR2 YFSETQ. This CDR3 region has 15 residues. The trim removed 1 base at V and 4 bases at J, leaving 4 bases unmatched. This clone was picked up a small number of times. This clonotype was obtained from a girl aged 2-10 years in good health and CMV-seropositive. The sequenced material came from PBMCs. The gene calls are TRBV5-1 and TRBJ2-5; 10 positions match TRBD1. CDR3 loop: CASSLNGQGGETQYF. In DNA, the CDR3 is TGCGCCAGCAGCTTGAACGGACAGGGGGGAGAGACCCAGTACTTC.